This is a list of T cell receptor beta chains from one sample in a study of T cells after yellow fever vaccination. TCRdb processed the 5' RACE reads anew with MiXCR; each CDR3 protein has one entry. The sample shows 100,000 to 150,000 distinct CDR3 sequences, around 7.7% of them seen only once. Sequencing used CD4+ T cells sorted from PBMCs, obtained approximately 11 days after the first yellow fever vaccination. These TCRs come from a man aged 18 to 30 who received the YFV17D yellow fever vaccine. Each CDR3 is given with its conserved first and last residue. Each record gives: V gene, J gene, CDR3 protein.

v_call: TRBV27
j_call: TRBJ1-5
cdr3_aa: CASRGFSKSQPQHF

v_call: TRBV12-3/TRBV12-4
j_call: TRBJ1-1
cdr3_aa: CASSLVEAFF

v_call: TRBV7-9
j_call: TRBJ2-7
cdr3_aa: CASRTGQGYEQYF

v_call: TRBV24-1
j_call: TRBJ1-1
cdr3_aa: CATSDSGRGNTEAFF

v_call: TRBV5-4
j_call: TRBJ2-3
cdr3_aa: CASSPASGGAGTQYF

v_call: TRBV5-4
j_call: TRBJ2-3
cdr3_aa: CASSRDGRQGAGDTQYF

v_call: TRBV20-1
j_call: TRBJ2-5
cdr3_aa: CSARDLQPQETQYF

v_call: TRBV24-1
j_call: TRBJ1-2
cdr3_aa: CATSDLNGYGYTF

v_call: TRBV2
j_call: TRBJ1-5
cdr3_aa: CASSDSGSNQPQHF

v_call: TRBV6-5
j_call: TRBJ1-2
cdr3_aa: CASRPRASYGYTF

v_call: TRBV18
j_call: TRBJ2-1
cdr3_aa: CASSLRQGSEQFF

v_call: TRBV4-3
j_call: TRBJ2-6
cdr3_aa: CASSQDMGGAGANVLTF

v_call: TRBV7-2
j_call: TRBJ2-3
cdr3_aa: CASSLQIGGVGTDTQYF

v_call: TRBV5-1
j_call: TRBJ1-3
cdr3_aa: CASSLAAGHGNTIYF

v_call: TRBV10-2
j_call: TRBJ2-1
cdr3_aa: CASRWLAGAPNEQFF

v_call: TRBV7-2
j_call: TRBJ2-7
cdr3_aa: CASSYREGEQYF

v_call: TRBV5-1
j_call: TRBJ2-5
cdr3_aa: CASSFYGEGGTQYF

v_call: TRBV9
j_call: TRBJ2-5
cdr3_aa: CASSDGGRETQYF

v_call: TRBV30
j_call: TRBJ2-7
cdr3_aa: CACPPSSGGYEQYF

v_call: TRBV11-2
j_call: TRBJ2-3
cdr3_aa: CASSLDVRGAGDTQYF

v_call: TRBV3-1
j_call: TRBJ1-1
cdr3_aa: CASSQARGNTEAFF

v_call: TRBV20-1
j_call: TRBJ1-2
cdr3_aa: CSASLSGGGGYTF

v_call: TRBV4-3
j_call: TRBJ1-2
cdr3_aa: CASSRSQGFRANYGYTF

v_call: TRBV7-9
j_call: TRBJ2-2
cdr3_aa: CASSPLRGQGDTGELFF

v_call: TRBV11-2
j_call: TRBJ2-7
cdr3_aa: CASTPTRGTYEQYF

v_call: TRBV5-1
j_call: TRBJ2-7
cdr3_aa: CASSLGDRSEQYF

v_call: TRBV3-1
j_call: TRBJ1-5
cdr3_aa: CASGPRGGGQPQHF

v_call: TRBV20-1
j_call: TRBJ2-3
cdr3_aa: CSAREAGTDTQYF

v_call: TRBV7-8
j_call: TRBJ1-1
cdr3_aa: CASSPRGGNTNTEAFF

v_call: TRBV30
j_call: TRBJ1-3
cdr3_aa: CAWDPGTGGNTIYF

v_call: TRBV24-1
j_call: TRBJ2-3
cdr3_aa: CATSDPGTASTDTQYF

v_call: TRBV3-1
j_call: TRBJ2-5
cdr3_aa: CASSPPWGGPETQYF

v_call: TRBV7-2
j_call: TRBJ1-5
cdr3_aa: CASSRQRELPQHF

v_call: TRBV18
j_call: TRBJ2-7
cdr3_aa: CASSPRPTGAEQGEQYF

v_call: TRBV6-5
j_call: TRBJ1-1
cdr3_aa: CASSTRQGDEAFF

v_call: TRBV7-9
j_call: TRBJ2-1
cdr3_aa: CASSLRTTSGGANEQFF

v_call: TRBV7-9
j_call: TRBJ1-3
cdr3_aa: CASSPHGRGFGNTIYF

v_call: TRBV7-9
j_call: TRBJ2-5
cdr3_aa: CASSSGAGIQETQYF

v_call: TRBV5-1
j_call: TRBJ2-1
cdr3_aa: CASSLEGIGGLYNEQFF

v_call: TRBV18
j_call: TRBJ1-1
cdr3_aa: CASSPSVLNLKTEAFF

v_call: TRBV7-2
j_call: TRBJ2-2
cdr3_aa: CASSPRGGPTGELFF

v_call: TRBV6-2/TRBV6-3
j_call: TRBJ2-7
cdr3_aa: CASSAAPGRPITRQYF

v_call: TRBV7-9
j_call: TRBJ1-6
cdr3_aa: CASSDDSYNSPLHF

v_call: TRBV5-6
j_call: TRBJ2-5
cdr3_aa: CASSAVKAWSWEETQYF

v_call: TRBV5-6
j_call: TRBJ1-1
cdr3_aa: CASSSVSTGTDNTEAFF

v_call: TRBV28
j_call: TRBJ1-4
cdr3_aa: CASSSRRDRPNEKLFF

v_call: TRBV7-3
j_call: TRBJ1-5
cdr3_aa: CASSLDKGQPQHF

v_call: TRBV4-3
j_call: TRBJ2-1
cdr3_aa: CASSQASGTRGAYNEQFF

v_call: TRBV5-4
j_call: TRBJ2-3
cdr3_aa: CASSLDLSGADTQYF

v_call: TRBV20-1
j_call: TRBJ2-5
cdr3_aa: CSARVDRETQYF

v_call: TRBV20-1
j_call: TRBJ2-1
cdr3_aa: CSARGGNEQFF

v_call: TRBV3-1
j_call: TRBJ1-6
cdr3_aa: CASSQGWRGEYSPLHF

v_call: TRBV7-2
j_call: TRBJ1-4
cdr3_aa: CASSTQGSHNEKLFF

v_call: TRBV5-1
j_call: TRBJ2-2
cdr3_aa: CASSFTSPNTGELFF

v_call: TRBV11-2
j_call: TRBJ1-1
cdr3_aa: CASSLEGEGSLNTEAFF

v_call: TRBV5-6
j_call: TRBJ1-2
cdr3_aa: CASSPPLTGGYYGYTF

v_call: TRBV29-1
j_call: TRBJ1-1
cdr3_aa: CSVWWGGGTEAFF

v_call: TRBV20-1
j_call: TRBJ1-2
cdr3_aa: CSARQGLGVFNGYTF